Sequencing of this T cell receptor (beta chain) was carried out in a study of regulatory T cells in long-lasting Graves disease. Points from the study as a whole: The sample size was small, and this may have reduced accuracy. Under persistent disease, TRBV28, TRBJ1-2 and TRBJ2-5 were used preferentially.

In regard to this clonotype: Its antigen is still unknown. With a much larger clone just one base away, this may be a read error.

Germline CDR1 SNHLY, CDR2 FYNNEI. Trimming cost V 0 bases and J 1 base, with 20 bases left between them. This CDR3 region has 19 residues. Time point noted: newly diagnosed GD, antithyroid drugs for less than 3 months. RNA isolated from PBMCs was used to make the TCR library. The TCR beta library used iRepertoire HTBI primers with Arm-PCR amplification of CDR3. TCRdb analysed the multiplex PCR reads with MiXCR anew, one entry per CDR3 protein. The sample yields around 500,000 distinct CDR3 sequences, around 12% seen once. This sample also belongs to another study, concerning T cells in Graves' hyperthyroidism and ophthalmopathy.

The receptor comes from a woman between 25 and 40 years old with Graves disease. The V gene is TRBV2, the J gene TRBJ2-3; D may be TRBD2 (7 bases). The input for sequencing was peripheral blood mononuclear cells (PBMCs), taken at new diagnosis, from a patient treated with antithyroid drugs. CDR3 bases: TGTGCCAGCAGTGAAGCCCGGTGGGGGGGGCGGGAGCGCACAGATACGCAGTATTTT. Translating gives CASSEARWGGRERTDTQYF.